This T cell receptor (beta chain) is drawn from a study of blood T cell repertoires in COVID-19. Living in 25 or so US areas, the participants were between roughly 18 and 90 years of age. Each recovered donor of Cohort 3 presented with two negative PCRs, clearance, or symptom resolution. TCRdb's table, derived via immunoSEQ multiplex PCR, lists solely in-frame clones and lacks some. The data contain about 180,000 clones, around 86% of them singletons. This CDR3 contains 16 residues. In germline, CDR1 is MDHEN, CDR2 SYDVKM. V shed 5 bases and J 6 bases; nucleotides not matched to a gene: 8. The receptor comes from a woman aged 30 to 39 who had recovered from COVID-19. Material: PBMCs or T cells enriched from blood (not recorded which). The chain has TRBV28 and TRBJ2-1; TRBD2 aligns across 12 bases. CDR3 in DNA: TGTGCCAGCAGTCCCCCTAGCGGGAGGGCCATCAATGAGCAGTTCTTC. It encodes CASSPPSGRAINEQFF. The whole variable domain, remainder taken from reference TRBV28 and TRBJ2-1, is DVKVTQSSRYLVKRTGEKVFLECVQDMDHENMFWYRQDPGLGLRLIYFSYDVKMKEKGDIPEGYSVSREKKERFSLILESASTNQTSMYLCASSPPSGRAINEQFFGPGTRLTVL.